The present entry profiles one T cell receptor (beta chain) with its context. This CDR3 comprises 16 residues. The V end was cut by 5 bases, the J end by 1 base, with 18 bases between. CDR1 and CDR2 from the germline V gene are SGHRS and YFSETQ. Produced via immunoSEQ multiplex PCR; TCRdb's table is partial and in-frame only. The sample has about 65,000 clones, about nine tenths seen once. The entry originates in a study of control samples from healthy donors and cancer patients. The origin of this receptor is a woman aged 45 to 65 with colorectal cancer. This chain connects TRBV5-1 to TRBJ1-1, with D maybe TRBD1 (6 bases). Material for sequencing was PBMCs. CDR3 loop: CASSLGTSTRNTEAFF. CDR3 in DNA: TGCGCCAGCAGTCTAGGGACAAGTACTAGGAACACTGAAGCTTTCTTT.